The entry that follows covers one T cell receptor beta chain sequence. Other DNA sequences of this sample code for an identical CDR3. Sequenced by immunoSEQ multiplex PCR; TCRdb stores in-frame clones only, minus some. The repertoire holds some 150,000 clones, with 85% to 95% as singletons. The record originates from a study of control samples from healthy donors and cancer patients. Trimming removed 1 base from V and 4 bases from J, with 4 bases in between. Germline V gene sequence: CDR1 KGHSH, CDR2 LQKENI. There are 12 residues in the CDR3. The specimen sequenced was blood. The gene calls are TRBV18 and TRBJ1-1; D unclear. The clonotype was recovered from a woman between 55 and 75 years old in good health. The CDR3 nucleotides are TGTGCCAGCTCACCACAAGGCACTGAAGCTTTCTTT. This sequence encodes CASSPQGTEAFF.